The rows below give T cell receptor beta chains drawn from one sample of a study of OX40 agonist ivuxolimab in advanced cancers. Profiled with immunoSEQ multiplex PCR; TCRdb holds only in-frame clones, not every one. The sample lists about 78,000 clones; roughly 92% were seen once. The material was CD4+ or CD8+ T cells sorted from blood, obtained in a trial of the OX40 agonist ivuxolimab. The origin of the receptors is an adult with an advanced solid tumor such as melanoma, head and neck, liver or kidney cancer. CDR3s include the opening cysteine and the closing phenylalanine or tryptophan. A D gene is named only where the DNA matches it firmly. Not all rows give a size; the values are once, few, many and, for expanded clones, a class.

D gene,clone size,CDR3 length,V gene,J gene,CDR3 DNA,CDR3 protein
.,.,15,TRBV7-9,TRBJ2-7,TGTGCCAGCAGCTCCTTGGGGCACAGGGTCTACGAGCAGTACTTC,CASSSLGHRVYEQYF
.,.,14,TRBV28,TRBJ1-1,TGTGCCAGCAGAGCGGGACGGTTGAACACTGAAGCTTTCTTT,CASRAGRLNTEAFF
.,.,17,TRBV7-8,TRBJ2-2,TGTGCCAGCAGCCCCTCACCGGGGGGCTTTAGCACCGGGGAGCTGTTTTTT,CASSPSPGGFSTGELFF
TRBD1,.,15,TRBV7-9,TRBJ1-5,TGTGCCAGCAGTCCGGACAGGGGGCGGAATCAGCCCCAGCATTTT,CASSPDRGRNQPQHF
TRBD2,.,15,TRBV5-1,TRBJ2-1,TGCGCCAGCGGCAAACTAGCGGGGAGCTGGAATGAGCAGTTCTTC,CASGKLAGSWNEQFF
TRBD1,few,14,TRBV27,TRBJ1-1,TGTGCCAGCAATAGGAGACAGGGGGCAGGTGAAGCTTTCTTT,CASNRRQGAGEAFF
.,.,14,TRBV6-5,TRBJ2-5,TGTGCCAGCAGTGGATTACGATGGGAAGAGACCCAGTACTTC,CASSGLRWEETQYF
TRBD2,.,16,TRBV4-2,TRBJ2-7,TGTGCCAGCAGCCAAGTCCTAGCGGGAGGCCCCTACGAGCAGTACTTC,CASSQVLAGGPYEQYF
.,few,15,TRBV30,TRBJ1-5,TGTGCCCTCACCGCGGGGGCGAGGAGCAATCAGCCCCAGCATTTT,CALTAGARSNQPQHF
.,.,14,TRBV6-1,TRBJ1-5,TGTGCCAGCAGTGAAAGCGGATGGGGTCAGCCCCAGCATTTT,CASSESGWGQPQHF
TRBD2,.,16,TRBV5-1,TRBJ2-1,TGCGCCAGCAGCTTGGCGCAACTAGCGGGTTTCAATGAGCAGTTCTTC,CASSLAQLAGFNEQFF
.,.,17,TRBV11-2,TRBJ1-2,TGTGCCAGCAGCTCCCTCCTCAGGGGTGGAGGAGACTATGGCTACACCTTC,CASSSLLRGGGDYGYTF
TRBD2,.,14,TRBV7-9,TRBJ2-7,TGTGCCAGCAGCCCGGGGGGGGCAACCTACGAGCAGTACTTC,CASSPGGATYEQYF
TRBD2,.,13,TRBV19,TRBJ2-7,TGTGCCAGTAGTCCCCGGGGGGAGTACGAGCAGTACTTC,CASSPRGEYEQYF
TRBD1,.,16,TRBV15,TRBJ1-1,TGTGCCACCAGCAGAGTGGAGGGGGCCTTGAACACTGAAGCTTTCTTT,CATSRVEGALNTEAFF
TRBD1,.,14,TRBV4-1,TRBJ2-7,TGCGCCAGCAGCCAACCGGGACAGGGAAGGGAGCAGTACTTC,CASSQPGQGREQYF
.,.,15,TRBV5-1,TRBJ1-3,TGCGCCAGCAGCTCCGGACAGAGCTCTGGAAACACCATATATTTT,CASSSGQSSGNTIYF
TRBD2,.,13,TRBV6-5,TRBJ2-3,TGTGCCAGCCGACTAGCAAGCACAGATACGCAGTATTTT,CASRLASTDTQYF
.,once,14,TRBV11-2,TRBJ2-5,TGTGCCAGCAGCTACCGGACTACTCAAGAGACCCAGTACTTC,CASSYRTTQETQYF
.,.,16,TRBV5-1,TRBJ1-2,TGCGCCAGCAGCTTAGAGACAGACTCGGCCAGGTCTGGCTACACCTTC,CASSLETDSARSGYTF
.,.,14,TRBV6-1,TRBJ1-1,TGTGCCAGCAGTCCCCGATTAGGACCAACTGAAGCTTTCTTT,CASSPRLGPTEAFF
.,.,13,TRBV28,TRBJ1-1,TGTGCCAGCACCTCCTCCGGGCCCACTGAAGCTTTCTTT,CASTSSGPTEAFF
.,.,15,TRBV6-1,TRBJ1-2,TGTGCCAGCACCCTGGATGTCAGGGCCTCCTATGGCTACACCTTC,CASTLDVRASYGYTF
.,.,15,TRBV15,TRBJ1-6,TGTGCCACCAGCAGAGATTCCGACTATAATTCACCCCTCCACTTT,CATSRDSDYNSPLHF
.,.,13,TRBV5-1,TRBJ1-1,TGCGCCAGCAGCCAGGGTTTCAACACTGAAGCTTTCTTT,CASSQGFNTEAFF
.,.,16,TRBV5-6,TRBJ1-5,TGTGCCAGCAGTTCTGGGGGTGATGGTTCGGGTCAGCCCCAGCATTTT,CASSSGGDGSGQPQHF
.,.,14,TRBV2,TRBJ1-2,TGTGCCAGCAGCCTAACTCCGGCGGCCTATGGCTACACCTTC,CASSLTPAAYGYTF
.,.,16,TRBV27,TRBJ2-3,TGTGCCAGCATAAGTCGGCGGAGCACTAGCACAGATACGCAGTATTTT,CASISRRSTSTDTQYF
.,.,10,TRBV20-1,TRBJ2-1,TGCAGTGCTAGCAACAGGGAGCAGTTCTTC,CSASNREQFF